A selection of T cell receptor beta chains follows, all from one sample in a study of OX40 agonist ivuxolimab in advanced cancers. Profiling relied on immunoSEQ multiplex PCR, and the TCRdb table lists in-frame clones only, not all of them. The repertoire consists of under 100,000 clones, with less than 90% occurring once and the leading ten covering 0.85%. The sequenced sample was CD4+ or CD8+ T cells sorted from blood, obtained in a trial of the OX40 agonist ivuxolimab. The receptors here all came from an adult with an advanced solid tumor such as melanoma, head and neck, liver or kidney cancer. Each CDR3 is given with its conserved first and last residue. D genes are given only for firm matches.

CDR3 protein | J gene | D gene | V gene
CASSLAENTEAFF | TRBJ1-1 | . | TRBV5-1
CASSLGGGLGYEQYF | TRBJ2-7 | . | TRBV7-2
CASIYRTGGYTGELFF | TRBJ2-2 | TRBD1 | TRBV6-5
CASSLEGRAYEQYF | TRBJ2-7 | . | TRBV13
CASSLAQGGYTF | TRBJ1-2 | . | TRBV7-9
CASSSSISSYTF | TRBJ1-2 | . | TRBV7-9
CASSLRALGRLAGGNNEQFF | TRBJ2-1 | TRBD2 | TRBV7-3
CASATDIGTQYF | TRBJ2-5 | . | TRBV27
CASSLRTGLPGYLKTPGEQYF | TRBJ2-7 | . | TRBV7-6
CASSPGGGLNEKLFF | TRBJ1-4 | . | TRBV5-1
CASSNGPVGGETQYF | TRBJ2-5 | TRBD2 | TRBV5-6
CASSPGAGALNTEAFF | TRBJ1-1 | . | TRBV18
CPSTGGSSYEQYF | TRBJ2-7 | . | TRBV21-1
CASSTRDWGKNIQYF | TRBJ2-4 | . | TRBV2
CSVAARTNEKLFF | TRBJ1-4 | . | TRBV29-1
CASRNLTGAFYGYTF | TRBJ1-2 | . | TRBV19
CASSLGASGKQYF | TRBJ2-7 | . | TRBV7-9
CASSWGAGGNEKLFF | TRBJ1-4 | TRBD1 | TRBV7-2
CASSQATGASEKLFF | TRBJ1-4 | . | TRBV4-3
CASSYSTGAVETQYF | TRBJ2-5 | TRBD1 | TRBV6-5
CASTDRTGFSNEQFF | TRBJ2-1 | TRBD1 | TRBV19
CASSAPAGNTIYF | TRBJ1-3 | . | TRBV5-6
CASSPREGSDTQYF | TRBJ2-3 | TRBD2 | TRBV7-8
CASSLPSGAETQYF | TRBJ2-5 | TRBD2 | TRBV7-9
CASSPLGPADTQYF | TRBJ2-3 | . | TRBV5-1
CASSFQAVLARGDGYTF | TRBJ1-2 | TRBD1 | TRBV7-2
CASSYWGTTNQETQYF | TRBJ2-5 | TRBD2 | TRBV6-5
CASSLEPDTQYF | TRBJ2-3 | . | TRBV7-9
CASSRRAPGTDQETQYF | TRBJ2-5 | TRBD1 | TRBV19
CASSKHYNNEQFF | TRBJ2-1 | . | TRBV19
CASSLGGSVAF | TRBJ1-2 | . | TRBV11-2
CASSYVAGRQETQYF | TRBJ2-5 | TRBD2 | TRBV6-5
CASSEGSGSSYNSPLHF | TRBJ1-6 | . | TRBV6-1
CASSFPGLAATDTQYF | TRBJ2-3 | TRBD2 | TRBV7-2
CASSPRTVGEQYF | TRBJ2-7 | . | TRBV11-2